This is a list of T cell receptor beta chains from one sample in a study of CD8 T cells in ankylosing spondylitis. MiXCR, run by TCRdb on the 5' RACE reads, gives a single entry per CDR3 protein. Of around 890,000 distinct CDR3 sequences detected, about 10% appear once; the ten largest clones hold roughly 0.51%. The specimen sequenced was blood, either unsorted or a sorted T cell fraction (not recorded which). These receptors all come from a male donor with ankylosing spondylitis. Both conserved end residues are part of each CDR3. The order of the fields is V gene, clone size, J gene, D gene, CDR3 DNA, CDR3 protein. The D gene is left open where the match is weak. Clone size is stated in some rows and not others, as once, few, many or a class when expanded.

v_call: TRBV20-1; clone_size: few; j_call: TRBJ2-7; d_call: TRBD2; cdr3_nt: TGCAGTGCTAGAGATCCAGGCGGGGGAGACTACGAGCAGTACTTC; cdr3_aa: CSARDPGGGDYEQYF
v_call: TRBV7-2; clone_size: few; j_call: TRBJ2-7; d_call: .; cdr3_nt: TGTGCCAGCAGCCCGGGGAGGGGGAATTCCGAGCAGTACTTC; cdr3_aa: CASSPGRGNSEQYF
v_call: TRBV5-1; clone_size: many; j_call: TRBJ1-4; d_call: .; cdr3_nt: TGCGCCAGCAGCTTGGCCGCGACTGGGGATGAAAAACTGTTTTTT; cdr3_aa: CASSLAATGDEKLFF
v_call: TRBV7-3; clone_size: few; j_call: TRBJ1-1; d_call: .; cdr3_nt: TGTGCCAGCAGCGGTAACAGGGTCACTGAAGCTTTCTTT; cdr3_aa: CASSGNRVTEAFF
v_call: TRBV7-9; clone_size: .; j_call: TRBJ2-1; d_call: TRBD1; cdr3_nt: TGTGCCAGCAGCTATAACAGGGGGCTATCCTCTGAGCAGTTCTTC; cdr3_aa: CASSYNRGLSSEQFF
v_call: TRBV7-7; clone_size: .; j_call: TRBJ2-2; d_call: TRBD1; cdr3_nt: TGTGCTAGCAGTTCGTGGACAGGGAACACCGGGGAGCTGTTTTTT; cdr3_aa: CASSSWTGNTGELFF
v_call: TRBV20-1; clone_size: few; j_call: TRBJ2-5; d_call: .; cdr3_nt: TGCAGTGCCGGACAGTCAGAGACCCAGTACTTC; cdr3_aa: CSAGQSETQYF
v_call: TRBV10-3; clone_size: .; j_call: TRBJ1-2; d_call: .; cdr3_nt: TGTGCCATCAGTGAAGAGGGAAACTATGGCTACACCTTC; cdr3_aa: CAISEEGNYGYTF
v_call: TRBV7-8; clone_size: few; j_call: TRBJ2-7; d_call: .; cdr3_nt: TGTGCCAGCAGGCGAACAGGGAAGTCCTACGAGCAGTACTTC; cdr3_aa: CASRRTGKSYEQYF
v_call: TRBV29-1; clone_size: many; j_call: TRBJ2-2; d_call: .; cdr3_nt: TGCAGCGTTGGCCAACGAACGGGAACCGGGGAGCTGTTTTTT; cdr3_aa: CSVGQRTGTGELFF
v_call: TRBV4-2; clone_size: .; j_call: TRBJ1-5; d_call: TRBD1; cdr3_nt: TGTGCCAGCAGCCAACGGGACAGGGTTTGGCCCCAGCATTTT; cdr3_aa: CASSQRDRVWPQHF
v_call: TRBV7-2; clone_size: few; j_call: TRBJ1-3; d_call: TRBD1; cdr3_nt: TGTGCCAGCAGCGCGGACAGGCCCTACTCTGGAAACACCATATATTTT; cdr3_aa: CASSADRPYSGNTIYF
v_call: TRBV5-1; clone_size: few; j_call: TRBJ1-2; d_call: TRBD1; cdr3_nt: TGCGCCAGCAGCTTAGGCCCGACAGGGAACCCAAACTATGGCTACACCTTC; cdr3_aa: CASSLGPTGNPNYGYTF
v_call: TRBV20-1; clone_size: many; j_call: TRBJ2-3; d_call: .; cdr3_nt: TGCAGTGCTAGTGGGGGTGGAGAAAGAACAGATACGCAGTATTTT; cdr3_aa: CSASGGGERTDTQYF
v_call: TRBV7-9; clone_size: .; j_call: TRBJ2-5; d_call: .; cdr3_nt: TGTGCCAGCAACAAAGGGGGGTCGCAGGAGACCCAGTACTTC; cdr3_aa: CASNKGGSQETQYF
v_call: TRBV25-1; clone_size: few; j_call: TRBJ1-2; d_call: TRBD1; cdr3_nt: TGTGCCAGCAGTGAATTCTCCGGGACAGGGGATATTGGCTACACCTTC; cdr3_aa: CASSEFSGTGDIGYTF
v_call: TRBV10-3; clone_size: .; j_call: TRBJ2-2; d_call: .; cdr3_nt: TGTGCCATCAGTGAGTCCCTTTACAGACGCCCGAACACCGGGGAGCTGTTTTTT; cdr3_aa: CAISESLYRRPNTGELFF